Sequencing of this T cell receptor beta chain was carried out in a study of cytomegalovirus exposure and HLA in healthy donors. Study-level information: Earlier findings included roughly 100 million unique TCR beta sequences obtained from about 170 million T cells. Points from the study as a whole: Later genetic work tied a missense DCLRE1C variant to beta-chain V and J trimming.

PCR employed 60 Vbeta and 13 Jbeta primers. As processed by the authors: Later analysis identified tens of millions of unique TCR beta chains, 10 million to 12 million shared. Assay used: immunoSEQ multiplex PCR; TCRdb lists only in-frame clones, some missing. The DNA gave D and trimming, while V, J and clone size come from that table. The data show roughly 80,000 clones, around three quarters seen once. V gave up 7 bases and J gave up 5 bases, with 18 bases separating them. The CDR3 sequence is 15 residues long. The germline gives CDR1 MNHEY, CDR2 SMNVEV (reference sequence). Comments on this clone: Its antigen remains unknown.

The sample comprised PBMCs. This receptor was identified in a man aged 40-49 years in good health and CMV-seronegative. The chain uses TRBV27 and TRBJ2-4; tentatively, D is TRBD1 (5 bases). CDR3 residues: CASTSLQGDQNIQYF. Here the CDR3 DNA reads TGTGCCAGCACCTCTCTCCAAGGGGATCAAAACATTCAGTACTTC.